Sequencing of this TCR beta chain was carried out in a study of shared clonotypes between healthy human individuals. Study-level points and caveats: Some clonotypes were shared by all four sorted-subset donors, while others were not shared. The non-shared ones had lower generation probabilities than the shared ones. For sorted subsets, rarefaction showed incomplete sequencing despite large depth.

The CDR3 extends over 12 amino acids. Germline CDR1 reads MDHEN; CDR2 reads SYDVKM. The junction had 2 bases not matched to a gene; V was cut back by 6 bases and J by 5 bases. Sequencing was performed with immunoSEQ multiplex PCR; in TCRdb, only in-frame clones are kept and a portion is missing. The repertoire holds 2 million to 3 million clones, more than 85% seen once, with 0.36% in the top ten. Note on this clone: Its target is unknown.

This receptor was identified in a man aged 18 to 30 in good health. Some clones in this sample may be carry-over from other donors' samples. Sequenced input: naive CD4+ T cells from PBMCs. Stated subset: CD45RA+ positively selected. The chain couples TRBV28 to TRBJ2-7; 9 bases are a match to TRBD1. The CDR3 coding sequence is TGTGCCAGCAGGGACAGGGGTAACGAGCAGTACTTC. This codes for CASRDRGNEQYF.